This TCR beta chain was sequenced in a study of CD8 T cells in Susac syndrome. Random hexamers were used to reverse transcribe an amount of about 0.45 to 1 ug RNA. Amplification of TCR beta CDR3 was carried out by immunoSEQ multiplex PCR, which covered 54 Vbeta and 13 Jbeta segments. TCRdb passed the immunoSEQ multiplex PCR reads through MiXCR, listing each CDR3 protein once. There are around 200,000 distinct CDR3 sequences in the sample; roughly 94% occur only once, and about 0.1% lies in the top ten. The CDR3 is 14 residues long. V was pared by 4 bases and J by 5 bases, with 15 bases between. The germline CDR1 and CDR2 sequences are SGHDT and YYEEEE. The authors carried out high-throughput sequencing of TCR beta. They applied it to CD8+ and CD4+ T cells obtained from blood. Controls were age- and sex-matched healthy donors.

The sample taken for sequencing was CD4+ T cells from PBMCs. This chain connects TRBV5-6 to TRBJ1-1; D is perhaps TRBD1 (6 bases). The receptor was isolated from a human donor in good health. DNA for the CDR3: TGTGCCAGCAGCCCAATAGGGGGAAGGACTGAAGCTTTCTTT. It translates to CASSPIGGRTEAFF.